This is a list of T cell receptor beta chains from one sample in a study of blood T cell repertoires in COVID-19. Here immunoSEQ multiplex PCR was the method, and the copy in TCRdb shows in-frame clones only, minus some. The sample holds 65,000 to 75,000 clones; approximately 83% are singletons and the top ten take about 4.3%. Sample: peripheral blood. These receptors were collected from a woman aged 55-75 years with acute or convalescent COVID-19. The CDR3 runs from the conserved cysteine through the conserved F or W. The D gene is left open where the match is weak. Where a row states a size, it is once, few, many or the class of an expanded clone; other rows omit it.

J gene,clone size,D gene,V gene,CDR3 protein,CDR3 DNA
TRBJ1-1,NA,TRBD1,TRBV5-1,CASSFGTANTEAFF,TGCGCCAGCAGCTTCGGGACAGCAAACACTGAAGCTTTCTTT
TRBJ2-7,NA,NA,TRBV3-1/TRBV3-2,CASSPLQAHNSGYEQYF,TGTGCCAGCAGCCCTCTACAAGCGCATAACTCGGGGTACGAGCAGTACTTC
TRBJ2-5,NA,TRBD1,TRBV19,CASSIGTGKAETQYF,TGTGCCAGTAGTATCGGGACAGGCAAGGCGGAGACCCAGTACTTC
TRBJ2-5,NA,NA,TRBV5-6,CATRQGLTRETQYF,TGTGCCACCAGACAGGGACTAACTAGGGAGACCCAGTACTTC
TRBJ1-6,once,NA,TRBV27,CASSFGNSPLHF,TGTGCCAGCAGTTTCGGTAATTCACCCCTCCACTTT
TRBJ1-5,NA,TRBD1,TRBV5-1,CASSITGGEQPQHF,TGCGCCAGCAGCATAACAGGGGGCGAGCAGCCCCAGCATTTT
TRBJ2-1,few,NA,TRBV10-3,CAISENTGKVGNEQFF,TGTGCCATCAGTGAAAATACAGGGAAGGTTGGCAATGAGCAGTTCTTC
TRBJ1-4,NA,TRBD1,TRBV5-1,CASSLQGATNEKLFF,TGCGCCAGCAGCTTACAGGGGGCGACTAATGAAAAACTGTTTTTT
TRBJ1-6,once,TRBD1,TRBV13,CASSTGQGINSPLHF,TGTGCCAGCAGCACGGGACAGGGGATTAATTCACCCCTCCACTTT
TRBJ1-1,few,NA,TRBV10-3,CASRQNTEAFF,TGTGCCAGTCGACAGAACACTGAAGCTTTCTTT
TRBJ2-1,NA,TRBD2,TRBV7-7,CASSPGAGGNNEQFF,TGTGCCAGCAGCCCCGGGGCGGGGGGTAACAATGAGCAGTTCTTC
TRBJ2-1,NA,TRBD2,TRBV7-3,CASSLKRGARTNEQFF,TGTGCCAGCAGCTTAAAGCGGGGGGCTAGGACCAATGAGCAGTTCTTC
TRBJ1-5,NA,TRBD1,TRBV27,CASGRTGQGNQPQHF,TGTGCCAGCGGAAGAACTGGACAGGGCAATCAGCCCCAGCATTTT
TRBJ2-1,NA,NA,TRBV24-1,CATSDRVSYNEQFF,TGTGCCACCAGTGACAGGGTCTCCTACAATGAGCAGTTCTTC
TRBJ2-2,NA,TRBD1,TRBV5-1,CASSSGLGTGVGELFF,TGCGCCAGCAGCTCAGGACTCGGGACAGGGGTCGGGGAGCTGTTTTTT
TRBJ1-2,NA,NA,TRBV3-1/TRBV3-2,CASSQVAGAGYTF,TGTGCCAGCAGCCAAGTCGCGGGTGCTGGCTACACCTTC
TRBJ1-6,NA,TRBD1,TRBV5-6,CASSWGQGNSPLHF,TGTGCCAGCAGCTGGGGACAGGGGAATTCACCCCTCCACTTT
TRBJ1-5,NA,TRBD1,TRBV18,CASSPTGGAGQPQHF,TGTGCCAGCTCACCAACAGGGGGCGCAGGTCAGCCCCAGCATTTT
TRBJ1-2,NA,TRBD1,TRBV6-5,CASSPRTGDGYTF,TGTGCCAGCAGTCCCCGGACAGGGGACGGCTACACCTTC
TRBJ1-2,NA,NA,TRBV6-5,CASSTALGAGDGYTF,TGTGCCAGCAGCACAGCTCTGGGGGCTGGGGATGGCTACACCTTC
TRBJ1-2,once,TRBD1,TRBV4-1,CASSQEKDWDRGSGNYGYTF,TGCGCCAGCAGCCAAGAAAAAGATTGGGACAGGGGTTCTGGTAACTATGGCTACACCTTC
TRBJ1-5,NA,TRBD1,TRBV30,CAWLTGGGQPQHF,TGTGCCTGGCTTACAGGGGGCGGTCAGCCCCAGCATTTT
TRBJ1-6,once,NA,TRBV2,CASSIQEGNSPLHF,TGTGCCAGCAGTATCCAGGAGGGCAATTCACCCCTCCACTTT
TRBJ1-2,NA,NA,TRBV4-2,CASSPYPQGGNYGYTF,TGTGCCAGCAGCCCCTACCCACAGGGTGGTAACTATGGCTACACCTTC
TRBJ2-5,NA,TRBD2,TRBV5-1,CASSPTGGETQYF,TGCGCCAGCAGCCCCACGGGAGGGGAGACCCAGTACTTC
TRBJ1-1,NA,NA,TRBV9,CASSPLGQGLTEAFF,TGTGCCAGCAGCCCCCTGGGGCAGGGACTCACTGAAGCTTTCTTT
TRBJ2-7,NA,TRBD1,TRBV5-1,CASSLRGPDSSYEQYF,TGCGCCAGCAGCCTAAGGGGGCCGGACAGCTCCTACGAGCAGTACTTC
TRBJ2-5,NA,NA,TRBV2,CASSSGGLETQYF,TGTGCCAGCAGTTCAGGGGGGTTGGAGACCCAGTACTTC
TRBJ1-5,NA,NA,TRBV6-1,CASSESSRVSRAYQPQHF,TGTGCCAGCAGTGAATCCTCGCGGGTCTCGAGGGCTTATCAGCCCCAGCATTTT
TRBJ2-1,NA,TRBD2,TRBV19,CASSASAVAGNEQFF,TGTGCCAGTAGTGCTTCCGCGGTAGCGGGTAATGAGCAGTTCTTC
TRBJ1-2,NA,TRBD1,TRBV15,CATSRDRGQWLGGYTF,TGTGCCACCAGCAGAGACAGGGGACAGTGGCTCGGAGGCTACACCTTC
TRBJ2-2,NA,TRBD1,TRBV19,CASSSPGTATGELFF,TGTGCCAGTAGCTCTCCCGGGACAGCGACCGGGGAGCTGTTTTTT
TRBJ2-1,NA,NA,TRBV5-1,CASSLATSSYNEQFF,TGCGCCAGCAGCTTGGCTACGAGCTCCTACAATGAGCAGTTCTTC
TRBJ1-3,NA,NA,TRBV5-1,CASSPPRGDTIYF,TGCGCCAGCAGCCCACCGCGCGGGGACACCATATATTTT
TRBJ2-7,NA,TRBD2,TRBV7-2,CASSITSGGTYEQYF,TGTGCCAGCAGCATAACTAGCGGGGGGACCTACGAGCAGTACTTC
TRBJ2-1,once,TRBD2,TRBV11-2,CASSPSGGVYNEQFF,TGTGCCAGCAGCCCCAGCGGGGGGGTGTACAATGAGCAGTTCTTC
TRBJ1-6,NA,TRBD1,TRBV5-4,CASSNRDRGYNSPLHF,TGTGCCAGCAGCAACCGGGACAGGGGCTACAATTCACCCCTCCACTTT
TRBJ2-7,few,NA,TRBV7-3,CASSLSGGAAYEQYF,TGTGCCAGCAGCTTAAGTGGCGGGGCTGCCTACGAGCAGTACTTC